What follows describes a single T cell receptor beta chain. TCRdb's table, derived via immunoSEQ multiplex PCR, lists solely in-frame clones and lacks some. The sample carries about 130,000 clones, around three quarters recorded once. CDR1 is KGHSH and CDR2 is LQKENI in the germline V gene. Trimming stripped 6 bases from V and 0 bases from J, with 17 bases between. This CDR3 is built from 17 residues. The data stem from a study of cytotoxic CD8 clonotypes in ibrutinib-treated CLL. Turning to the study itself: Of the patients, about a dozen were relapsed/refractory, over 14 treatment-naive and roughly 17 IGHV unmutated. Patients attained 24 partial and 2 complete responses; at median around 67 months, about 15 remained remitted while approximately twelve progressed.

This TCR was sampled from a human donor with chronic lymphocytic leukemia. The rearrangement links TRBV18 to TRBJ2-2, with a possible D match to TRBD2 (6 bases). This material consisted of PBMCs, taken after 12 months of ibrutinib treatment. CDR3: CASSRSGGFANTGELFF. CDR3 DNA: TGTGCCAGCTCTCGGTCCGGGGGTTTTGCGAACACCGGGGAGCTGTTTTTT.